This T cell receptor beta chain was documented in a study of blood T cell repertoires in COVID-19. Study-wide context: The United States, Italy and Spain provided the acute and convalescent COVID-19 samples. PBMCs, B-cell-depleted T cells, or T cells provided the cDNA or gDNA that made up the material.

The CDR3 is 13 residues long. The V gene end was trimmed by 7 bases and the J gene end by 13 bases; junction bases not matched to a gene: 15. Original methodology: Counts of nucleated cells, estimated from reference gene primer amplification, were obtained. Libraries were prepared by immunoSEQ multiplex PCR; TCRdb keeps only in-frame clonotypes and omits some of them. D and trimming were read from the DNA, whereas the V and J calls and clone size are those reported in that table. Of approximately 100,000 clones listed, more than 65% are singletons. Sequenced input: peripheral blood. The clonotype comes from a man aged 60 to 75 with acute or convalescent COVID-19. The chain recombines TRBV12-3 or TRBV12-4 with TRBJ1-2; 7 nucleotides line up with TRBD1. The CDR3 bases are TGTGCCAGCACCCTCCTTCGACAGGGTTCTTCCACCTTC. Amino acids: CASTLLRQGSSTF.